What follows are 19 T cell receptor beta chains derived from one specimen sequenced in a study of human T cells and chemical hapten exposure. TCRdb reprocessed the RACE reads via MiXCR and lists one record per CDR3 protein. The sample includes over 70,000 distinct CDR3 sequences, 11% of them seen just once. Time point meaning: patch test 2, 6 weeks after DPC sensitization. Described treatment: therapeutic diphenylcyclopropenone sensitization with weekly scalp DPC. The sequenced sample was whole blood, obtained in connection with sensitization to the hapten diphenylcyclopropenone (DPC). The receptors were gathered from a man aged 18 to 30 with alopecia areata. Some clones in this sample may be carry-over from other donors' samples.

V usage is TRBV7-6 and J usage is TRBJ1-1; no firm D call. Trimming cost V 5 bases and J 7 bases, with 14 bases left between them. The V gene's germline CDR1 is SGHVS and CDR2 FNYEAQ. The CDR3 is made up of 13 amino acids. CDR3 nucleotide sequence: TGTGCCAGCAGCGCGGGCAAGGGTAGTGAAGCTTTCTTT. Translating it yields CASSAGKGSEAFF.

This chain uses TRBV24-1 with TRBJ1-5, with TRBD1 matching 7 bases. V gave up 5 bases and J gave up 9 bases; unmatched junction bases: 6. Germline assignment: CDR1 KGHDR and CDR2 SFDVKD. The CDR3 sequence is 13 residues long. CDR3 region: CATSAQGGWPQHF. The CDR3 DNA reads TGTGCCACCAGTGCTCAGGGGGGCTGGCCCCAGCATTTT.

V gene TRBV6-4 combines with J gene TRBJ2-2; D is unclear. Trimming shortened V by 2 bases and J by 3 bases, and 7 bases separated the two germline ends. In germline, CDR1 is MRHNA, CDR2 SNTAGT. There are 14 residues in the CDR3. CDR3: CASSDGQDTGELFF. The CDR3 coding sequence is TGTGCCAGCAGTGACGGGCAGGACACCGGGGAGCTGTTTTTT.

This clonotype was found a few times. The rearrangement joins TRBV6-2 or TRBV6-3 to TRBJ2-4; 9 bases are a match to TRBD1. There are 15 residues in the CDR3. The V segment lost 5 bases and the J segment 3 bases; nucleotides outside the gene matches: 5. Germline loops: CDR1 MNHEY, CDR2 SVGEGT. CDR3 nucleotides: TGTGCCAGCAGTAGACAGGGGGTGGTCAAAAACATTCAGTACTTC. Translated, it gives CASSRQGVVKNIQYF.

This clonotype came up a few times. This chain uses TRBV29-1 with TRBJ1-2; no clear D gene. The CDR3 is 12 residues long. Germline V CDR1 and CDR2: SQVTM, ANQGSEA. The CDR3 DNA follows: TGCAGTGATGCCTACGGATACTATGGCTACACCTTC. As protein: CSDAYGYYGYTF.

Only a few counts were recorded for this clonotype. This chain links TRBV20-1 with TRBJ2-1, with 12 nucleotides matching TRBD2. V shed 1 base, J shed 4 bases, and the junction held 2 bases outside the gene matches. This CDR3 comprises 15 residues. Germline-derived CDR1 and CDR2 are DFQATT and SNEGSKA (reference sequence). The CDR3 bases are TGCAGTGCTAGAGCACTAGCGGGGGGATACAATGAGCAGTTCTTC. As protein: CSARALAGGYNEQFF.

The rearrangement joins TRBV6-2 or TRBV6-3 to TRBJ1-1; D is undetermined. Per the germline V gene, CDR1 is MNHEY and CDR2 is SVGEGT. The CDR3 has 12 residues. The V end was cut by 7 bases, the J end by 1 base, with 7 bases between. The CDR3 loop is CASTTRNTEAFF. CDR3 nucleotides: TGTGCCAGCACGACAAGGAACACTGAAGCTTTCTTT.

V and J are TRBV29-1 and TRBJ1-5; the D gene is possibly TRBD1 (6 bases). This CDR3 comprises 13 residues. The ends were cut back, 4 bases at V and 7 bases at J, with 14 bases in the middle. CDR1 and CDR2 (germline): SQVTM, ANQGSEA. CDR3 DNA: TGCAGCGTTGCGGGGCCAACAGGGCAGCCCCAGCATTTT. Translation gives CSVAGPTGQPQHF.

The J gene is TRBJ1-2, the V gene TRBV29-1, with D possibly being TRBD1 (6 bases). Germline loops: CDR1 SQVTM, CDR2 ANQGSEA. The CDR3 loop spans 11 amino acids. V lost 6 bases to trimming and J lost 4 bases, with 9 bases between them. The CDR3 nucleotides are TGCAGCGTCGGACAGACCTATGGCTACACCTTC. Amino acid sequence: CSVGQTYGYTF.

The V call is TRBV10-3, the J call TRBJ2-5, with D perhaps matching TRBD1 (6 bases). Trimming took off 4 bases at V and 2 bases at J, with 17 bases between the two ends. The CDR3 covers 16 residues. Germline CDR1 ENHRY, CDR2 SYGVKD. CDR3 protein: CAISGLGTSGQETQYF. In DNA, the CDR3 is TGTGCCATCAGTGGCCTAGGGACATCTGGGCAAGAGACCCAGTACTTC.

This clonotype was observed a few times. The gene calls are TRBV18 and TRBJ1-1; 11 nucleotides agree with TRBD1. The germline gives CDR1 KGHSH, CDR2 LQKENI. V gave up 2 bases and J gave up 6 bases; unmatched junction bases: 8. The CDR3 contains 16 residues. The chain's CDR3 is CASSPNSPGQGAEAFF. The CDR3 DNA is TGTGCCAGCTCACCAAACAGTCCGGGACAGGGGGCTGAAGCTTTCTTT.

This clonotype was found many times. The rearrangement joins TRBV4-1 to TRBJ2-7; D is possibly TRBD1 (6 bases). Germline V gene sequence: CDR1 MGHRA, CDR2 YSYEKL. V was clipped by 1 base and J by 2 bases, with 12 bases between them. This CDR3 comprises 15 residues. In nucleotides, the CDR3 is TGCGCCAGCAGCCAAGCACGACAGGTCGCCTACGAGCAGTACTTC. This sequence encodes CASSQARQVAYEQYF.

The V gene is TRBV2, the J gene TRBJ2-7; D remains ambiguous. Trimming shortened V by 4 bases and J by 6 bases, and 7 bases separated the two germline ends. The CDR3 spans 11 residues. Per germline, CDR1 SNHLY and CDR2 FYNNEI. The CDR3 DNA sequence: TGTGCCAGCAGTGTGGGGTCCGAGCAGTACTTC. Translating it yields CASSVGSEQYF. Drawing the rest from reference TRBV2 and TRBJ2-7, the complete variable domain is EPEVTQTPSHQVTQMGQEVILRCVPISNHLYFYWYRQILGQKVEFLVSFYNNEISEKSEIFDDQFSVERPDGSNFTLKIRSTKLEDSAMYFCASSVGSEQYFGPGTRLTVT.

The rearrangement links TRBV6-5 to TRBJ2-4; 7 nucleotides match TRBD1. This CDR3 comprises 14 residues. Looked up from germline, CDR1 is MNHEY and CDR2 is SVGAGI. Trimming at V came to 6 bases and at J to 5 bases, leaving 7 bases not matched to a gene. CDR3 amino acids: CASSRDREQNIQYF. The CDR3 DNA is TGTGCCAGCAGCCGCGACAGGGAACAAAACATTCAGTACTTC.

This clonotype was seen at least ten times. The chain's CDR3 is CASSGLAVLHEQFF. CDR3 nucleotides: TGTGCCAGCAGCGGACTAGCGGTGTTGCATGAGCAGTTCTTC. This chain links TRBV6-2 or TRBV6-3 with TRBJ2-1; 10 positions agree with TRBD2. The CDR3 totals 14 residues. The germline V gene has CDR1 MNHEY and CDR2 SVGEGT. V lost 6 bases to trimming and J lost 8 bases; unmatched junction nucleotides: 7.

CDR3 in amino acids: CASSQDPFASGANVLTF. The DNA for the CDR3 is TGCGCCAGCAGCCAAGATCCTTTTGCCTCTGGGGCCAACGTCCTGACTTTC. The chain is built from TRBV4-3 and TRBJ2-6; D gene uncertain. CDR1 is LGHNA, CDR2 YSLEER, per germline. The CDR3 spans 17 residues. V was cut by 0 bases and J by 0 bases, with 9 bases left in between.

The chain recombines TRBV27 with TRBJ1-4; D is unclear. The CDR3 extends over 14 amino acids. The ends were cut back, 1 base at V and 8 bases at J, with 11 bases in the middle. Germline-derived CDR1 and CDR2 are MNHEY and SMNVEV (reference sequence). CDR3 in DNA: TGTGCCAGCAGTTTATTAGGACCAGGCGAAAAACTGTTTTTT. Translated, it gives CASSLLGPGEKLFF.

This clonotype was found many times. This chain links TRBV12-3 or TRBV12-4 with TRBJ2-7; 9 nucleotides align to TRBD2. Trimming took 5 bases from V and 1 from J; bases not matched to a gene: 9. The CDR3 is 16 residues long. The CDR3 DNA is TGTGCCAGCAGTCGTCGCGGGGGGGCCCTTTCCTACGAGCAGTACTTC. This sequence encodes CASSRRGGALSYEQYF.

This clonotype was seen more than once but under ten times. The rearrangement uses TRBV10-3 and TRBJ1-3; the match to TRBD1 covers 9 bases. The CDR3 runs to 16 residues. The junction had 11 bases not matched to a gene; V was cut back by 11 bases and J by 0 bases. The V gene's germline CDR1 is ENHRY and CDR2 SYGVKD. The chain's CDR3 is CAVERTGVISGNTIYF. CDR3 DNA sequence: TGTGCCGTGGAACGGACAGGGGTGATCTCTGGAAACACCATATATTTT.